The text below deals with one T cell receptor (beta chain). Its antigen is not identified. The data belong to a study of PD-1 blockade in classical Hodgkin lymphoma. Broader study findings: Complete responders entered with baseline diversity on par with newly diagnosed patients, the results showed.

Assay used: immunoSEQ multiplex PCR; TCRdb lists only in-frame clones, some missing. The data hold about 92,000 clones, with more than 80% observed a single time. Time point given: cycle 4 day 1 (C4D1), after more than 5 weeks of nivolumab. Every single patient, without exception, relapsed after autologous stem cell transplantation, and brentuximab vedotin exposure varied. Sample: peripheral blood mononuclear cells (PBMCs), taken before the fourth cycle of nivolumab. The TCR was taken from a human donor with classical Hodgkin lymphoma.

The CDR3, as DNA: TGTGCCAGCTCACCCTCCGGACAGGGGAACACTGAAGCTTTCTTT. It translates to CASSPSGQGNTEAFF. The rearrangement uses TRBV18 and TRBJ1-1, with 8 bases matching TRBD1. With V trimmed by 3 bases and J by 1 base, 4 bases remained unmatched. Per the germline V gene, CDR1 is KGHSH and CDR2 is LQKENI. CDR3 length: 15 amino acids. Supplemented by reference TRBV18 and TRBJ1-1, the full variable domain reads NAGVMQNPRHLVRRRGQEARLRCSPMKGHSHVYWYRQLPEEGLKFMVYLQKENIIDESGMPKERFSAEFPKEGPSILRIQQVVRGDSAAYFCASSPSGQGNTEAFFGQGTRLTVV.